This is a list of T cell receptor beta chains from one sample in a study of technical replicates of blood from a few donors. This table comes from immunoSEQ multiplex PCR, and its TCRdb copy is limited to in-frame clones, with some not included. This table holds approximately 82,000 clones, 85% to 95% found once. Source material: T cells isolated from PBMCs. The receptors shown here come from a human donor in good health. The CDR3 runs from the conserved cysteine through the conserved F or W. Each record gives: CDR3 length, V gene, D gene, clone size, J gene, CDR3 protein, CDR3 DNA. D genes are given only for firm matches. The size entry is marked missing in some rows and otherwise reads once, few, many or a size class.

>15|TRBV5-1|TRBD2|.|TRBJ2-2
CASSLLAGDTGELFF
TGCGCCAGCAGTTTACTAGCGGGGGACACCGGGGAGCTGTTTTTT
>14|TRBV15|TRBD1|.|TRBJ1-1
CATRTGDTGTEAFF
TGTGCCACCAGAACAGGGGACACGGGCACTGAAGCTTTCTTT
>12|TRBV30|.|.|TRBJ2-1
CAWSPLAFEQFF
TGTGCCTGGAGCCCACTAGCTTTTGAGCAGTTCTTC
>18|TRBV23-1|.|.|TRBJ1-1
CASSQYIGEIPMNTEAFF
TGCGCCAGCAGTCAATATATTGGGGAGATACCCATGAACACTGAAGCTTTCTTT
>16|TRBV11-2|.|.|TRBJ2-3
CASSSLYLPGADTQYF
TGTGCCAGCAGCTCCCTCTACCTCCCAGGCGCAGATACGCAGTATTTT
>16|TRBV9|TRBD1|.|TRBJ1-4
CASSENSGGMREKLFF
TGTGCCAGCAGCGAAAATTCAGGGGGCATGCGTGAAAAACTGTTTTTT
>17|TRBV4-1|TRBD2|.|TRBJ2-1
CASSQVAGGMYYNEQFF
TGCGCCAGCAGCCAGGTAGCGGGAGGGATGTACTACAATGAGCAGTTCTTC
>15|TRBV27|.|.|TRBJ2-7
CASSSSSSYSYEQYF
TGTGCCAGCAGCTCATCAAGCTCCTACTCCTACGAGCAGTACTTC
>13|TRBV5-1|TRBD1|.|TRBJ2-1
CASSQGQNNEQFF
TGCGCCAGCAGCCAGGGACAGAATAATGAGCAGTTCTTC
>12|TRBV29-1|.|.|TRBJ1-1
CSVAGRGTEAFF
TGCAGCGTTGCGGGGAGAGGGACTGAAGCTTTCTTT
>13|TRBV6-5|.|.|TRBJ1-2
CASSQTGNYGYTF
TGTGCCAGCAGTCAAACAGGGAACTATGGCTACACCTTC
>17|TRBV9|TRBD2|.|TRBJ2-2
CASSAPLAGDVTGELFF
TGTGCCAGCAGCGCCCCTCTAGCGGGAGATGTTACCGGGGAGCTGTTTTTT
>13|TRBV10-3|.|once|TRBJ1-5
CAISESVIQPQHF
TGTGCCATCAGTGAGTCTGTCATTCAGCCCCAGCATTTT
>14|TRBV19|TRBD1|.|TRBJ1-1
CASSIQGANTEAFF
TGTGCCAGTAGTATTCAGGGGGCTAACACTGAAGCTTTCTTT
>16|TRBV7-6|TRBD2|.|TRBJ2-2
CASSHLAEANTGELFF
TGTGCCAGCAGCCACCTAGCGGAAGCGAACACCGGGGAGCTGTTTTTT
>16|TRBV5-1|TRBD1|.|TRBJ2-5
CASSVSPGQTQETQYF
TGCGCCAGCAGCGTCTCCCCGGGACAGACCCAAGAGACCCAGTACTTC
>15|TRBV6-4|TRBD2|.|TRBJ2-1
CASQREAGVNNEQFF
TGTGCCAGCCAGCGGGAAGCGGGAGTGAACAATGAGCAGTTCTTC
>15|TRBV11-2|TRBD2|.|TRBJ2-1
CASSLRTSGYNEQFF
TGTGCCAGCAGCCTTAGGACTAGCGGTTACAATGAGCAGTTCTTC
>18|TRBV27|TRBD1|.|TRBJ1-4
CASSLYGKLTGGIGKLFF
TGTGCCAGCAGTTTATATGGAAAATTGACAGGGGGCATTGGAAAACTGTTTTTT
>18|TRBV10-3|.|.|TRBJ2-7
CAISVGKPGQGGSYEQYF
TGTGCCATCAGTGTCGGGAAACCGGGACAAGGGGGATCCTACGAGCAGTACTTC
>14|TRBV9|.|once|TRBJ1-1
CASSVEESNTEAFF
TGTGCCAGCAGCGTAGAAGAGTCCAACACTGAAGCTTTCTTT
>15|TRBV5-6|.|.|TRBJ1-5
CASSLARDINQPQHF
TGTGCCAGCAGCTTGGCCCGGGACATAAATCAGCCCCAGCATTTT
>15|TRBV6-5|TRBD2|.|TRBJ2-1
CASSSGLAVYNEQFF
TGTGCCAGCAGTTCTGGACTAGCGGTCTACAATGAGCAGTTCTTC
>15|TRBV27|.|.|TRBJ2-2
CASSLSFSRPGELFF
TGTGCCAGCAGTTTATCTTTCAGTCGTCCCGGGGAGCTGTTTTTT
>14|TRBV5-6|.|.|TRBJ2-2
CASSLSRGTGELFF
TGTGCCAGCAGCTTGAGTCGCGGGACCGGGGAGCTGTTTTTT
>15|TRBV6-6|.|.|TRBJ1-5
CASAGLQAINQPQHF
TGTGCCAGCGCGGGACTCCAGGCAATCAATCAGCCCCAGCATTTT
>16|TRBV13|.|.|TRBJ1-3
CASSLARVHSGNTIYF
TGTGCCAGCAGCTTAGCACGTGTACACTCTGGAAACACCATATATTTT
>14|TRBV9|TRBD1|once|TRBJ1-2
CASSVGTGMGGYTF
TGTGCCAGCAGCGTGGGGACAGGGATGGGAGGCTACACCTTC
>14|TRBV7-9|TRBD2|.|TRBJ2-7
CASSRGGGGYEQYF
TGTGCCAGCAGCCGGGGGGGAGGGGGCTACGAGCAGTACTTC
>15|TRBV27|TRBD2|.|TRBJ2-1
CASRLAGGPYNEQFF
TGTGCCAGCAGGCTCGCGGGGGGGCCTTACAATGAGCAGTTCTTC
>14|TRBV11-3|.|.|TRBJ2-7
CASSPPGGSYEQYF
TGTGCCAGCAGCCCCCCCGGGGGATCCTACGAGCAGTACTTC
>15|TRBV10-2|TRBD1|.|TRBJ1-5
CASSEVTGGDQPQHF
TGCGCCAGCAGTGAAGTGACAGGGGGGGATCAGCCCCAGCATTTT
>15|TRBV5-5|TRBD1|few|TRBJ1-1
CASRIGGGKGTEAFF
TGTGCCAGCAGAATTGGAGGGGGCAAAGGCACTGAAGCTTTCTTT
>14|TRBV6-4|.|.|TRBJ2-2
CASSVFLNTGELFF
TGTGCCAGCAGTGTCTTCCTAAACACCGGGGAGCTGTTTTTT
>13|TRBV2|.|.|TRBJ2-3
CAILDGSTDTQYF
TGTGCCATTCTAGACGGTAGCACAGATACGCAGTATTTT
>15|TRBV27|.|.|TRBJ2-3
CASRVSRLGWDTQYF
TGTGCCAGCAGGGTTTCGAGACTCGGTTGGGATACGCAGTATTTT
>16|TRBV4-2|.|.|TRBJ2-1
CASSIRRGSSYNEQFF
TGTGCCAGCAGCATACGCAGAGGTAGCTCCTACAATGAGCAGTTCTTC
>16|TRBV29-1|TRBD1|.|TRBJ1-2
CSVQGRDSPLSGGYTF
TGCAGCGTTCAAGGGAGGGACAGTCCCCTTTCGGGTGGCTACACCTTC
>13|TRBV5-6|.|.|TRBJ1-2
CASSGTMEGGYTF
TGTGCCAGCAGCGGCACTATGGAGGGTGGCTACACCTTC